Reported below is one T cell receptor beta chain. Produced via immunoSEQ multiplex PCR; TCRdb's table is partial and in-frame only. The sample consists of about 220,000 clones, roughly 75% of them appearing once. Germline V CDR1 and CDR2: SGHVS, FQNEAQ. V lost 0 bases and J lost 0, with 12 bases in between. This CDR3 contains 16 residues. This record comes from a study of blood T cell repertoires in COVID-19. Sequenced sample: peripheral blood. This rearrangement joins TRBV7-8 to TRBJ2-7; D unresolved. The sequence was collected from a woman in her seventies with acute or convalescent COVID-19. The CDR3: CASSLAPPTSSYEQYF. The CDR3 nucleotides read TGTGCCAGCAGCTTAGCGCCCCCGACAAGCTCCTACGAGCAGTACTTC.